These T cell receptor beta chains were read from a single sample in a study of T cells in Graves' hyperthyroidism and ophthalmopathy. TCRdb processed the multiplex PCR reads anew with MiXCR; each CDR3 protein has one entry. The sample holds roughly 290,000 distinct CDR3 sequences; over 15% are singletons and the top ten take approximately 57%. The sequencing input was blood. Source of these receptors: an older woman with Graves' ophthalmopathy. Each CDR3 is given with its conserved first and last residue. A D gene is named only where the DNA matches it firmly. Expanded clones are given a class, and other clones once, few, many or no size at all.

TRBV20-1	TRBJ1-4	-	few	TGCAGTCCACAGTACAGGGTCGATGAAAAACTGTTTTTT	CSPQYRVDEKLFF
TRBV7-9	TRBJ1-4	-	-	TGTGCCAGCAGCTTAGGAGTCTCGGGGCGGGAAAAACTGTTTTTT	CASSLGVSGREKLFF
TRBV20-1	TRBJ2-7	TRBD2	-	TGCAGTGCTAGGGGGACTAGCGGGGGGCCCTCCTACGAGCAGTACTTC	CSARGTSGGPSYEQYF
TRBV7-2	TRBJ2-7	TRBD1	many	TGTGCCAGCAGCTTGAGGAGTCCGGGACAGGGGGCGAGGAACGAGCAGTACTTC	CASSLRSPGQGARNEQYF
TRBV2	TRBJ2-7	-	-	TGTGCCAGCAGTAAAACAGGGAGGGGGTCCTACGAGCAGTACTTC	CASSKTGRGSYEQYF
TRBV7-2	TRBJ1-1	TRBD1	few	TGTGCCAGCTCAGGGGGCTGGGGGGCTGAAGCTTTCTTT	CASSGGWGAEAFF
TRBV7-8	TRBJ2-6	-	-	TGTGCCAGCAGCGACAGGAGCTCTGGGGCCAACGTCCTGACTTTC	CASSDRSSGANVLTF
TRBV19	TRBJ1-5	TRBD1	few	TGTGCCACCGACCAGGGAGGGGGCTTGCAGCCCCAGCATTTT	CATDQGGGLQPQHF
TRBV7-2	TRBJ2-1	-	many	TGTGCCAGCAGCCCTGTGCGAAGCTCCTACAATGAGCAGTTCTTC	CASSPVRSSYNEQFF
TRBV20-1	TRBJ2-3	-	few	TGCAGTGCTACGCCCTTCAGCACAGATACGCAGTATTTT	CSATPFSTDTQYF
TRBV5-1	TRBJ1-4	-	-	TGCGCCAGCAGCTTCGGTGGTGGGGATGAAAAACTGTTTTTT	CASSFGGGDEKLFF
TRBV4-1	TRBJ2-5	-	few	TGCGCCAGCAGCCAAGACCCAGGGATAGTAAAGACCCAGTACTTC	CASSQDPGIVKTQYF
TRBV20-1	TRBJ1-5	-	many	TGCAGTGCGTCAATCCGGGACAGCAATCAGCCCCAGCATTTT	CSASIRDSNQPQHF
TRBV6-9	TRBJ2-7	TRBD2	-	TGTGCCAGCAGTTCCCTGGGGGTGGGGGGGGGTATCCCCTACGAGCAGTACTTC	CASSSLGVGGGIPYEQYF
TRBV29-1	TRBJ2-2	TRBD1	-	TGCAGCGTTGTAGTACAGGGGGCCACCGGGGAGCTGTTTTTT	CSVVVQGATGELFF
TRBV29-1	TRBJ2-3	TRBD1	few	TGCAGCTCTGACGGGACAGGCGGCACAGATACGCAGTATTTT	CSSDGTGGTDTQYF
TRBV6-1	TRBJ1-2	TRBD1	once	TGTGCCAGCAGCAAGGGACAGGACTATGGCTACACCTTC	CASSKGQDYGYTF
TRBV18	TRBJ2-1	-	many	TGTGCCAGCTCACTTCACGAAGGCAATGAGCAGTTCTTC	CASSLHEGNEQFF
TRBV6-1	TRBJ2-1	-	few	TGTGCCAGCACCAGGGGCCATGAGCAGTTCTTC	CASTRGHEQFF
TRBV20-1	TRBJ1-2	-	many	TGCAGTGCCATCGTTGGTGGGTATGGCTACACCTTC	CSAIVGGYGYTF
TRBV6-1	TRBJ2-2	TRBD2	few	TGTGCCAGCAGTGAAAGCGGGAGAGGCACCGGGGAGCTGTTTTTT	CASSESGRGTGELFF
TRBV12-3/TRBV12-4	TRBJ2-6	TRBD1	few	TGTGCCAGCAGTTCGTACGCGGGACAGGGGGCTTCTGGGGCCAACGTCCTGACTTTC	CASSSYAGQGASGANVLTF